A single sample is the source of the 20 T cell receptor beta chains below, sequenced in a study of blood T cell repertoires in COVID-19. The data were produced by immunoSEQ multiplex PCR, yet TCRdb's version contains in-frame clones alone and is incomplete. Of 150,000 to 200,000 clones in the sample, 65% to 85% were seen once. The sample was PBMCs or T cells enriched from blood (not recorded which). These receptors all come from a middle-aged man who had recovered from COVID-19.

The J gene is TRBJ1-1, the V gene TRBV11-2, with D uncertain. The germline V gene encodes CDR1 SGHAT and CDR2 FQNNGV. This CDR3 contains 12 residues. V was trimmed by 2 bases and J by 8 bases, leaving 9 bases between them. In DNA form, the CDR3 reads TGTGCCAGCAGCTTACTGGCGGGGGAAGCTTTCTTT. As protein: CASSLLAGEAFF.

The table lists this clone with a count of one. This chain's CDR3 is CASSASGSPGELFF. CDR3 DNA: TGTGCCAGCAGTGCTTCTGGCTCCCCCGGGGAGCTGTTTTTT. The genes are TRBV2 and TRBJ2-2; D remains ambiguous. The CDR3 consists of 14 residues. Trimming pared 4 bases from V and 6 bases from J, leaving 12 bases between. The germline CDR1 and CDR2 sequences are SNHLY and FYNNEI.

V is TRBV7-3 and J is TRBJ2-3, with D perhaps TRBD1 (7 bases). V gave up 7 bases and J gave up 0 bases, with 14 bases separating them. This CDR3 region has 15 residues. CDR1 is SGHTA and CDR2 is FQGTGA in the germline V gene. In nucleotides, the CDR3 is TGTGCCAGCAACGAGCAGGGGGGAAGCACAGATACGCAGTATTTT. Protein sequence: CASNEQGGSTDTQYF.

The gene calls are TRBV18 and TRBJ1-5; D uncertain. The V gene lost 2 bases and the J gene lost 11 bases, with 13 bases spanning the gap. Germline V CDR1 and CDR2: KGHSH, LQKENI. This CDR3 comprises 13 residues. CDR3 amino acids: CASSPKGVEAQHF. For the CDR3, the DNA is TGTGCCAGCTCACCAAAGGGAGTTGAGGCCCAGCATTTT.

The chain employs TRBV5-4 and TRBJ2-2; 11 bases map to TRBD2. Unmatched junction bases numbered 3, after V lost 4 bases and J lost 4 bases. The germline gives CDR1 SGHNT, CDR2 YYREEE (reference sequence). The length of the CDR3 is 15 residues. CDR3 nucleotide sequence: TGTGCCAGCAGCCTTAGCGGGGGGGCCACCGGGGAGCTGTTTTTT. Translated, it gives CASSLSGGATGELFF.

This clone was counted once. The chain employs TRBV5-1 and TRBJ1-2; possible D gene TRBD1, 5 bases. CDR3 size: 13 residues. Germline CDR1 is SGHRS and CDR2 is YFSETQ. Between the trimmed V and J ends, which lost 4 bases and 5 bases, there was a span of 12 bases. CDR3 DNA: TGCGCCAGCAGCGTGACAGAGACTTATGGCTACACCTTC. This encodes CASSVTETYGYTF.

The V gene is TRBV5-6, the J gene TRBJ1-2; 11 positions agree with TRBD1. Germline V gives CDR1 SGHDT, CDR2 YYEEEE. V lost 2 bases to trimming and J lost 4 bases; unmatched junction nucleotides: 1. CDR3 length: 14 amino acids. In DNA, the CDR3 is TGTGCCAGCAGCTTCGGGACAGGGGGCTATGGCTACACCTTC. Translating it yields CASSFGTGGYGYTF.

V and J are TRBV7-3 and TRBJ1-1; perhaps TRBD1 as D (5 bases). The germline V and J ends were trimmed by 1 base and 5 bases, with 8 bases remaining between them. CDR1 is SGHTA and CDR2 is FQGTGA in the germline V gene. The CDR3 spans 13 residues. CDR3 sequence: CASSLMEGTEAFF. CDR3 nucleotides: TGTGCCAGCAGCTTAATGGAGGGGACTGAAGCTTTCTTT.

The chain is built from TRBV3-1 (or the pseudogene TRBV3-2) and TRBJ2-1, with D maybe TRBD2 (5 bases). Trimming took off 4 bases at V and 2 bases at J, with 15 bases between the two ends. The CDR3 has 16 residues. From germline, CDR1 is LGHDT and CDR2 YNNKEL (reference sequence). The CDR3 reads CASSPTRQRPYNEQFF. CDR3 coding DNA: TGTGCCAGCAGCCCAACCCGTCAGCGGCCCTACAATGAGCAGTTCTTC.

The chain's CDR3 is CASSLDPGQMNTEAFF. In nucleotides, the CDR3 is TGTGCCAGCAGCTTAGACCCGGGACAGATGAACACTGAAGCTTTCTTT. The chain joins TRBV11-2 to TRBJ1-1; 7 bases line up with TRBD1. The V segment lost 0 bases and the J segment 0 bases; nucleotides outside the gene matches: 4. Germline loops: CDR1 SGHAT, CDR2 FQNNGV. The CDR3 runs to 16 residues. Filled out from reference TRBV11-2 and TRBJ1-1, the complete variable domain reads EAGVAQSPRYKIIEKRQSVAFWCNPISGHATLYWYQQILGQGPKLLIQFQNNGVVDDSQLPKDRFSAERLKGVDSTLKIQPAKLEDSAVYLCASSLDPGQMNTEAFFGQGTRLTVV.

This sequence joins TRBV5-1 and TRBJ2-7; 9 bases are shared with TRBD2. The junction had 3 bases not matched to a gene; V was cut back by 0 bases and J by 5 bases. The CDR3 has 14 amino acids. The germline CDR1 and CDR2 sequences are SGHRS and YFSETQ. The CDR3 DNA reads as TGCGCCAGCAGCTTGGGTAGCGGGGGCGACGAGCAGTACTTC. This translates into CASSLGSGGDEQYF.

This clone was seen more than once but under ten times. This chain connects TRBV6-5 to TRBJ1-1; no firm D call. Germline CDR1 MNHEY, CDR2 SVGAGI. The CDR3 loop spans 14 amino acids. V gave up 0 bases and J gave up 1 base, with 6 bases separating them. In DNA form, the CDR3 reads TGTGCCAGCAGTTACTCTCGGGGGAACACTGAAGCTTTCTTT. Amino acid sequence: CASSYSRGNTEAFF.

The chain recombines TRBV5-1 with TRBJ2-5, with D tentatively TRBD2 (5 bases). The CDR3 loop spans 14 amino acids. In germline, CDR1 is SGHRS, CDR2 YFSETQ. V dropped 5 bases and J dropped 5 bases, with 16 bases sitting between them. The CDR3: CASSGISAAETQYF. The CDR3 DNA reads TGCGCCAGCAGTGGGATTAGCGCGGCGGAGACCCAGTACTTC.

CDR3: CASSLGWDGGTEAFF. The CDR3 DNA reads as TGTGCCAGCAGCTTGGGCTGGGACGGGGGGACTGAAGCTTTCTTT. The chain links TRBV5-5 to TRBJ1-1; weak D call: TRBD1 (5 bases). The CDR3 has 15 residues. Germline V CDR1 and CDR2: SGHKS, YYEKEE (reference sequence). Deletions cut 0 bases from V and 5 bases from J, with 14 bases between.

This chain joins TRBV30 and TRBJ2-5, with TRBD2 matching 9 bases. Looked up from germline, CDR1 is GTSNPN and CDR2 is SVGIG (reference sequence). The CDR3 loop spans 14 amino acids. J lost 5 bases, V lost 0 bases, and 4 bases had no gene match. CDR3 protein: CAWSVAGGRETQYF. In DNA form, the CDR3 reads TGTGCCTGGAGTGTAGCGGGGGGCCGGGAGACCCAGTACTTC.

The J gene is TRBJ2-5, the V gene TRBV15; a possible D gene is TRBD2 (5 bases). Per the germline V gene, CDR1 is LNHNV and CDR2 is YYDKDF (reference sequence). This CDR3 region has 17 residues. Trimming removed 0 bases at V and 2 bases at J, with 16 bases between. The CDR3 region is CATSRDGAGNLQETQYF. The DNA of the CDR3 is TGTGCCACCAGCAGAGATGGCGCCGGGAACTTACAAGAGACCCAGTACTTC.

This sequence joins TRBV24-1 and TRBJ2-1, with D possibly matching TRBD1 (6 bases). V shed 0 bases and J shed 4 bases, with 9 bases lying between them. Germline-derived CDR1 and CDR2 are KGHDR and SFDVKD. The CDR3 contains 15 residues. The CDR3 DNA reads TGTGCCACCAGTGATTTGACCGGACAGTACAATGAGCAGTTCTTC. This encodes CATSDLTGQYNEQFF.

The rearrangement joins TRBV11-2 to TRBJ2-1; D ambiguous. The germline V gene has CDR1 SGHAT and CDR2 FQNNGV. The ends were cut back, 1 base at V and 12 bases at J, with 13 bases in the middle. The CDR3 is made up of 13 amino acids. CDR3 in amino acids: CASSLAPWSGQFF. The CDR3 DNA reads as TGTGCCAGCAGCTTAGCGCCGTGGTCGGGGCAGTTCTTC. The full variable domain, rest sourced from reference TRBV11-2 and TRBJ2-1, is EAGVAQSPRYKIIEKRQSVAFWCNPISGHATLYWYQQILGQGPKLLIQFQNNGVVDDSQLPKDRFSAERLKGVDSTLKIQPAKLEDSAVYLCASSLAPWSGQFFGPGTRLTVL.

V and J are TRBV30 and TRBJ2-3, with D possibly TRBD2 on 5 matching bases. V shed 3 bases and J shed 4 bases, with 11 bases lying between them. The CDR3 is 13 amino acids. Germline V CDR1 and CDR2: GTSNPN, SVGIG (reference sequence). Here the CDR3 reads CAWSGGSADTQYF. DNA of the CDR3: TGTGCCTGGAGCGGCGGGTCAGCAGATACGCAGTATTTT.

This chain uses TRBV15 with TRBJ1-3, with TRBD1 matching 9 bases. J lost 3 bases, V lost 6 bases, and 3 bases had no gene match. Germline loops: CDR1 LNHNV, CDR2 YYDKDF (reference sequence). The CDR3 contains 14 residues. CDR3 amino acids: CATRRTGDGNTIYF. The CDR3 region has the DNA TGTGCCACCAGGAGGACAGGGGATGGAAACACCATATATTTT.